One and the same sample provided the 11 T cell receptor beta chains below, sequenced in a study of response to subunit inactivated influenza vaccine. TCRdb recomputed calls from the RT-PCR reads with MiXCR, one row per CDR3 protein. The profile covers fewer than 600,000 distinct CDR3 sequences, with approximately 7.2% appearing a single time and around 13% taken by the ten largest. Specimen: PBMCs from blood, collected less than 25 months after vaccination. The receptors come from a man between 50 and 75 years old who received an inactivated influenza vaccine.

This clonotype was observed many times. The rearrangement links TRBV3-1 to TRBJ2-3, with 7 bases identical to TRBD2. Per the germline V gene, CDR1 is LGHDT and CDR2 is YNNKEL (reference sequence). The length of the CDR3 is 15 residues. Trimming at V came to 1 base and at J to 5 bases, leaving 6 bases not matched to a gene. The CDR3: CASSQGLAVKDTQYF. For the CDR3, the DNA is TGTGCCAGCAGCCAAGGGCTAGCGGTAAAAGATACGCAGTATTTT.

The V call is TRBV9, the J call TRBJ2-2; D might be TRBD2 (5 bases). With 1 base removed from V and 1 base from J, the gap between germline ends came to 11 bases. The CDR3 is 16 residues long. The V gene's germline CDR1 is SGDLS and CDR2 YYNGEE. CDR3 DNA: TGTGCCAGCAGCGTATCCGCGGGTCTGAACACCGGGGAGCTGTTTTTT. Protein: CASSVSAGLNTGELFF.

This clonotype has a handful of counts. The chain has TRBV7-9 and TRBJ2-5, with 9 bases identical to TRBD1. The CDR3 length is 14 residues. With V trimmed by 3 bases and J by 6 bases, 5 bases remained unmatched. Germline V gene data show CDR1 as SEHNR and CDR2 as FQNEAQ (reference sequence). This chain's CDR3 is CASSFNRGPQTQYF. DNA for the CDR3: TGTGCCAGCAGCTTCAACAGGGGGCCACAGACCCAGTACTTC.

This chain links TRBV7-2 with TRBJ2-7; 8 bases agree with TRBD2. Per germline, CDR1 SGHTA and CDR2 FQGNSA. CDR3 length: 16 residues. Trimming took 2 bases from V and 7 from J; bases not matched to a gene: 13. CDR3 protein: CASSLQRSGGTYEQYF. CDR3 in DNA: TGTGCCAGCAGCTTACAAAGGTCGGGGGGGACATATGAGCAGTACTTC.

Only a few counts were recorded for this clonotype. This rearrangement joins TRBV25-1 to TRBJ2-1; unclear D gene. Looked up from germline, CDR1 is MGHDK and CDR2 is SYGVNS. With 8 bases removed from V and 5 bases from J, the gap between germline ends came to 13 bases. There are 13 residues in the CDR3. CDR3 protein: CASRVPGNNEQFF. In nucleotides, the CDR3 is TGTGCCAGCCGGGTCCCAGGTAACAATGAGCAGTTCTTC.

At least ten counts were recorded for this clonotype. The chain has TRBV5-1 and TRBJ2-3; 8 nucleotides agree with TRBD1. This CDR3 contains 15 residues. V shed 7 bases, J shed 0 bases, and the junction held 7 bases outside the gene matches. Germline V CDR1 and CDR2: SGHRS, YFSETQ. In DNA, the CDR3 is TGCGCCAGCTCCCCGGGACAGGTTAGCACAGATACGCAGTATTTT. It encodes CASSPGQVSTDTQYF.

The chain uses TRBV5-1 and TRBJ2-7; a weak D match, TRBD1 (5 bases). The CDR3 runs to 14 residues. The V end was cut by 4 bases, the J end by 0 bases, with 11 bases between. Germline CDR1 and CDR2: SGHRS and YFSETQ. The CDR3 coding sequence is TGCGCCAGCAGCCCGAATGGGGCCTCCTACGAGCAGTACTTC. Translated: CASSPNGASYEQYF.

This chain connects TRBV11-2 to TRBJ2-4, with D tentatively TRBD2 (5 bases). With 1 base removed from V and 8 bases from J, the gap between germline ends came to 9 bases. CDR3 size: 13 residues. Per germline, CDR1 SGHAT and CDR2 FQNNGV. The CDR3 sequence: CASSLVSRDIQYF. The CDR3 DNA follows: TGTGCCAGCAGCTTAGTCTCGAGGGACATTCAGTACTTC.

This clonotype was seen repeatedly, ten times or more. This chain uses TRBV9 with TRBJ1-1; D remains ambiguous. Germline lookup yields CDR1 SGDLS and CDR2 YYNGEE. This CDR3 has 14 amino acids. V lost 0 bases to trimming and J lost 1 base, with 7 bases between them. The CDR3 protein is CASSVESRNTEAFF. The CDR3 region has the DNA TGTGCCAGCAGCGTAGAGAGTAGGAACACTGAAGCTTTCTTT.

This chain connects TRBV7-2 to TRBJ2-7; D is possibly TRBD1 (5 bases). This CDR3 has 13 amino acids. The germline V and J ends were trimmed by 5 bases and 3 bases, with 11 bases remaining between them. Per the germline V gene, CDR1 is SGHTA and CDR2 is FQGNSA. CDR3: CASSPRVDYEQYF. The CDR3 DNA is TGTGCCAGCAGCCCCAGGGTCGACTACGAGCAGTACTTC.

This clonotype was counted between two and nine times. The genes are TRBV20-1 and TRBJ2-7; 13 bases map to TRBD2. After removal of 6 bases from V and 3 bases from J, the junction contained 5 bases not matched to a gene. There are 14 residues in the CDR3. From germline, CDR1 is DFQATT and CDR2 SNEGSKA (reference sequence). The CDR3 sequence: CSATGTSGVYEQYF. In DNA, the CDR3 is TGCAGTGCCACGGGGACTAGCGGGGTCTACGAGCAGTACTTC.